The clone carrying this T cell receptor (beta chain) showed up just a few times. Its cognate antigen is unknown. TCRdb's copy holds only in-frame clones and misses some; the assay was immunoSEQ multiplex PCR. The data contain 23,000 or so clones, about 90% of them singletons. V lost 2 bases to trimming and J lost 7 bases, with 15 bases between them. The CDR3 is made up of 16 amino acids. The germline V gene has CDR1 SGHVS and CDR2 FQNEAQ. This entry belongs to a study of T cells in localized non-small cell lung cancer. Study conclusions and caveats: The study linked higher blood T cell density to longer overall survival. Adjacent lung had a median roughly 50 of the 100 largest tumor clones.

The V gene is TRBV7-8, the J gene TRBJ1-6; tentative D call: TRBD1 (5 bases). Source: peripheral blood, taken before any cancer treatment. The TCR comes from a male donor aged 60 or over with stage I squamous cell lung carcinoma. DNA for the CDR3: TGTGCCAGCAGCTTAACGGCAGGGAGCGACAATTCACCCCTCCACTTT. This encodes CASSLTAGSDNSPLHF.